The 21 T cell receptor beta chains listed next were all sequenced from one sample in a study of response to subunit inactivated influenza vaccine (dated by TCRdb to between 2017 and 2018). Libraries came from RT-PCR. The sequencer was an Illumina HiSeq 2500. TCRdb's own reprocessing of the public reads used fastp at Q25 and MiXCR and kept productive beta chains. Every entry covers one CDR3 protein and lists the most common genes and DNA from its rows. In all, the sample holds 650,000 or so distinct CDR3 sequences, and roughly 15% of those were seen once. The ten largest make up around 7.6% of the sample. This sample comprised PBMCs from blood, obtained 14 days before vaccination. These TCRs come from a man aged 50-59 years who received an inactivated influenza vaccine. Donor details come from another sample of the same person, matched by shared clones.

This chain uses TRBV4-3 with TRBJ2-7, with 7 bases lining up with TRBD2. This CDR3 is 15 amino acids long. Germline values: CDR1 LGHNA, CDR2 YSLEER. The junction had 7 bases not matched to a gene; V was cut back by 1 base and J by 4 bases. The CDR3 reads CASSQGGGARYEQYF. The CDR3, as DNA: TGCGCCAGCAGCCAAGGGGGAGGGGCCCGTTACGAGCAGTACTTC.

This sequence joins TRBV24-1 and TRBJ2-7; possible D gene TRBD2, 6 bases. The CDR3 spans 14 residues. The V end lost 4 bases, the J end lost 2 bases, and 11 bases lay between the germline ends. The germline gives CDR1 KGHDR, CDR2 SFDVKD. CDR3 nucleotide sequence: TGTGCCACCAGTGACCCAAAGCGGGCCTACGAGCAGTACTTC. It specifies CATSDPKRAYEQYF.

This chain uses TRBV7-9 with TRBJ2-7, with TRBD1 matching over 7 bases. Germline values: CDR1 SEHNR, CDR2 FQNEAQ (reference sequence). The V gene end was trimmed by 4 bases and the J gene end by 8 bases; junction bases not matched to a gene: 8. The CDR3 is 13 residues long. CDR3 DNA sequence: TGTGCCAGCAGCTCCCGGTCGGGACAGAAGCAGTACTTC. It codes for CASSSRSGQKQYF.

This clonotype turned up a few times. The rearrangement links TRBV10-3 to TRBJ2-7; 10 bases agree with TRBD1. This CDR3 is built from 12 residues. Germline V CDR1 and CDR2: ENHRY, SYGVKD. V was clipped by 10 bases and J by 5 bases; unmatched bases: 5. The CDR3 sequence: CATRQGANEQYF. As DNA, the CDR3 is TGTGCCACAAGACAGGGGGCCAACGAGCAGTACTTC.

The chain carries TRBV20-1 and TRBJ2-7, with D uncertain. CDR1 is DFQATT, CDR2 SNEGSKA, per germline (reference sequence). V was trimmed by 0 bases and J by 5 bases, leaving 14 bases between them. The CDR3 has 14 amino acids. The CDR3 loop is CSARDLRQPNEQYF. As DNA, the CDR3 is TGCAGTGCTAGAGATCTCAGGCAGCCTAACGAGCAGTACTTC.

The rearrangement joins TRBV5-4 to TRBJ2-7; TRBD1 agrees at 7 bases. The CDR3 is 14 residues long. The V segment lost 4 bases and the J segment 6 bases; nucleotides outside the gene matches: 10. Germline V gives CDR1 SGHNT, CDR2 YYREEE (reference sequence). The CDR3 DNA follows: TGTGCCAGCAGCACGCGACAGGGTGGGGGCGAGCAGTACTTC. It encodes CASSTRQGGGEQYF.

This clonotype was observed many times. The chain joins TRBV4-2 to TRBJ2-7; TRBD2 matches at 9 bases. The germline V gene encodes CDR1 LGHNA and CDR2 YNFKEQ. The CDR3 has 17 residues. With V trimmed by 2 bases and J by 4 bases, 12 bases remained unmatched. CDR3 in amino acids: CASSQLWAGGQSYEQYF. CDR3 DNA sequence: TGTGCCAGCAGCCAACTCTGGGCGGGGGGGCAAAGTTACGAGCAGTACTTC.

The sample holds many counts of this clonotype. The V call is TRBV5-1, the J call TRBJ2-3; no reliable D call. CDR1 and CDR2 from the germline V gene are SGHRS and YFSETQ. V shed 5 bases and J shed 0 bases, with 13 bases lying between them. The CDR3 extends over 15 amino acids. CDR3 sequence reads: CASSRTRPSTDTQYF. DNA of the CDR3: TGCGCCAGCAGTCGGACCCGGCCTAGCACAGATACGCAGTATTTT.

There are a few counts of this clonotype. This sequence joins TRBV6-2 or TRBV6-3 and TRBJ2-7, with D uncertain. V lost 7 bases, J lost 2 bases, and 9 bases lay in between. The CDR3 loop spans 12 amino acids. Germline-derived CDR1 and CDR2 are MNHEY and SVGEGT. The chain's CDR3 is CASTADTYEQYF. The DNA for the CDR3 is TGTGCCAGCACGGCGGATACCTACGAGCAGTACTTC.

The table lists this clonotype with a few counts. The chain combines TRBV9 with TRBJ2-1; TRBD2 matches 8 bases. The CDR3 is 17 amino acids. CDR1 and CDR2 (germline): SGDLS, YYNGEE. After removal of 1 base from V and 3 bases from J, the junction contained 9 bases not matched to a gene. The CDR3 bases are TGTGCCAGCAGCGTACGCCGAACTAGCGGAGGCTACAATGAGCAGTTCTTC. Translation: CASSVRRTSGGYNEQFF.

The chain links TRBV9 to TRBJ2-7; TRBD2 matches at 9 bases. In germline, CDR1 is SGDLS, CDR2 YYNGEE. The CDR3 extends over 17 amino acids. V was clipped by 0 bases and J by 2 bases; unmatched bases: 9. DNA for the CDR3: TGTGCCAGCAGCGTAGGTCCGGGACTAGCCCGAACCTACGAGCAGTACTTC. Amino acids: CASSVGPGLARTYEQYF. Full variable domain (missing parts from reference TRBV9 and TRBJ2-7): DSGVTQTPKHLITATGQRVTLRCSPRSGDLSVYWYQQSLDQGLQFLIQYYNGEERAKGNILERFSAQQFPDLHSELNLSSLELGDSALYFCASSVGPGLARTYEQYFGPGTRLTVT.

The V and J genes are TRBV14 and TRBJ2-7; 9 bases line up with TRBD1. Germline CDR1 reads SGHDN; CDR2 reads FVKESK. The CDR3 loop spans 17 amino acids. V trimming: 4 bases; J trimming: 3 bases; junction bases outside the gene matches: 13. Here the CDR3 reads CASSPPWTGELNYEQYF. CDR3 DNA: TGTGCCAGCAGCCCCCCCTGGACAGGGGAACTCAACTACGAGCAGTACTTC.

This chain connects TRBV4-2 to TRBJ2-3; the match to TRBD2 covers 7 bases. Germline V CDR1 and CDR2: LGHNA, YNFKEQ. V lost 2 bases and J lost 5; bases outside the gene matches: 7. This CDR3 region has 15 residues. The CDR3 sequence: CASSQRGVNIDTQYF. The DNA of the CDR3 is TGTGCCAGCAGCCAACGGGGGGTGAACATAGATACGCAGTATTTT.

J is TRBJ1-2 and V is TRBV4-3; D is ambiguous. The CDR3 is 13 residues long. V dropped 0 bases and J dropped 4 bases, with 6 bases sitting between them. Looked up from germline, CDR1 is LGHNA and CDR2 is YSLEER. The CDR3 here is CASSQDSGYGYTF. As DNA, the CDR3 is TGCGCCAGCAGCCAAGATTCGGGCTATGGCTACACCTTC.

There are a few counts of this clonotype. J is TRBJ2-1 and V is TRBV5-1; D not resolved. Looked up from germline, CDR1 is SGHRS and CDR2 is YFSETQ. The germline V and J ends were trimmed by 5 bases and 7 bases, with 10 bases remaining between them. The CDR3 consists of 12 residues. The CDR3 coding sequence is TGCGCCAGCAGTTCGACCCTGAATGAGCAGTTCTTC. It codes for CASSSTLNEQFF.

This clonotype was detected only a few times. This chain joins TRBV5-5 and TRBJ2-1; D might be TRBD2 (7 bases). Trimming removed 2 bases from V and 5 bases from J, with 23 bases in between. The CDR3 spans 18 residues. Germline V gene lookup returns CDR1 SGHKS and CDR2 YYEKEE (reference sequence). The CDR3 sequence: CASSFLAGASIGNNEQFF. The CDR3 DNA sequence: TGTGCCAGCAGCTTCTTGGCGGGGGCTTCTATAGGGAACAATGAGCAGTTCTTC.

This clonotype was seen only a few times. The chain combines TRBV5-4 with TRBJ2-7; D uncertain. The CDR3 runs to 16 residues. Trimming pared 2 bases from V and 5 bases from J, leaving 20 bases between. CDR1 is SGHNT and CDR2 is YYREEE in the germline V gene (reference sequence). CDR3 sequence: CASSLPPGTLGHEQYF. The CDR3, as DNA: TGTGCCAGCAGCTTACCACCGGGTACCCTCGGCCACGAGCAGTACTTC.

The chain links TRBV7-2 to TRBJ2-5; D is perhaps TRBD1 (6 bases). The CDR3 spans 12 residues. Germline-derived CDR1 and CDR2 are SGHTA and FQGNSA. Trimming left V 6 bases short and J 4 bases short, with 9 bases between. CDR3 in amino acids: CASSTGTETQYF. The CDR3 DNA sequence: TGTGCCAGCAGTACAGGGACAGAGACCCAGTACTTC.

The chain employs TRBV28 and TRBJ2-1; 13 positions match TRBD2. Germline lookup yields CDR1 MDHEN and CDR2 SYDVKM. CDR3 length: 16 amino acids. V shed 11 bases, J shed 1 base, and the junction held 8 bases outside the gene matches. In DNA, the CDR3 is TGTGCCGTCACCGGACTAGCGGGAGCTTCCTACAATGAGCAGTTCTTC. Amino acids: CAVTGLAGASYNEQFF.

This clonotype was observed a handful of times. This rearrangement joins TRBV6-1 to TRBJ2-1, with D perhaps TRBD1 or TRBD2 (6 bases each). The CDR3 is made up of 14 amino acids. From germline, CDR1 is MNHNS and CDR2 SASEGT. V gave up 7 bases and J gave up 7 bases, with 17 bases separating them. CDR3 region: CASTTGAKWNEQFF. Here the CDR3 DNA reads TGTGCCAGCACCACGGGGGCTAAGTGGAATGAGCAGTTCTTC.

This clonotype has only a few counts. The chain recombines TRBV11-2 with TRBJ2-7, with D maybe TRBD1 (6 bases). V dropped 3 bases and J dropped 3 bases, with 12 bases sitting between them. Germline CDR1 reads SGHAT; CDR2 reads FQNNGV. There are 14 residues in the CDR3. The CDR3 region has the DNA TGTGCCAGCAGCTTCCGGGACACTAACTACGAGCAGTACTTC. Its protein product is CASSFRDTNYEQYF. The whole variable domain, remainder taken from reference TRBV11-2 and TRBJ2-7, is EAGVAQSPRYKIIEKRQSVAFWCNPISGHATLYWYQQILGQGPKLLIQFQNNGVVDDSQLPKDRFSAERLKGVDSTLKIQPAKLEDSAVYLCASSFRDTNYEQYFGPGTRLTVT.